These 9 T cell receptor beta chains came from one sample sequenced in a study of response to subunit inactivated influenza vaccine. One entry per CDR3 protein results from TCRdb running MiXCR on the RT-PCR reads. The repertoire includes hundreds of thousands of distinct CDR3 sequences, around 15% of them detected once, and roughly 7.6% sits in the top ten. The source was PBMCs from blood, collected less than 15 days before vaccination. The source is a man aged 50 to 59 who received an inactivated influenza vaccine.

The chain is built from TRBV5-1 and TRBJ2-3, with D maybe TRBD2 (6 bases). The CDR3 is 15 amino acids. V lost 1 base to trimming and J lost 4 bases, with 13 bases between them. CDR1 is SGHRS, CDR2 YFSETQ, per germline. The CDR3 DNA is TGCGCCAGCAGCTTGCGGGGGAGCATCGCAGATACGCAGTATTTT. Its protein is CASSLRGSIADTQYF.

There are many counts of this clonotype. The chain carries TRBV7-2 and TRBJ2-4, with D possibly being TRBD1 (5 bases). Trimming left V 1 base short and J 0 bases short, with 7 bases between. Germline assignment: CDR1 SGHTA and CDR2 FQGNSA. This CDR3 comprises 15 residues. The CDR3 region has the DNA TGTGCCAGCAGCTTAGACAGGCTAGCCAAAAACATTCAGTACTTC. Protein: CASSLDRLAKNIQYF.

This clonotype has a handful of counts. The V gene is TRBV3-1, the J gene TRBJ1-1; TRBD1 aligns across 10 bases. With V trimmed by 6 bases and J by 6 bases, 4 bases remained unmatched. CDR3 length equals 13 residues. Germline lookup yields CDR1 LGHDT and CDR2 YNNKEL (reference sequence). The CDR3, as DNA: TGTGCCAGCAGAGGGACAGGGGAACCTGAAGCTTTCTTT. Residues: CASRGTGEPEAFF.

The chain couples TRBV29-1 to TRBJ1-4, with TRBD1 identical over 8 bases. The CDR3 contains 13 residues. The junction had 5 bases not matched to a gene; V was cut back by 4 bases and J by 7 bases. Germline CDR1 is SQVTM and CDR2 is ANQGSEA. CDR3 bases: TGCAGCGTTGGGGCAGGGGGCAGTGAAAAACTGTTTTTT. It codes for CSVGAGGSEKLFF.

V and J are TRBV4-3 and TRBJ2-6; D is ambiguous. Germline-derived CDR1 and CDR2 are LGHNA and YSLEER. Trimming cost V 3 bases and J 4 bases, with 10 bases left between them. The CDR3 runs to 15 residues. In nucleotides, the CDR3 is TGCGCCAGCAGCCACGCGGCTCTGGGGGCCAACGTCCTGACTTTC. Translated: CASSHAALGANVLTF.

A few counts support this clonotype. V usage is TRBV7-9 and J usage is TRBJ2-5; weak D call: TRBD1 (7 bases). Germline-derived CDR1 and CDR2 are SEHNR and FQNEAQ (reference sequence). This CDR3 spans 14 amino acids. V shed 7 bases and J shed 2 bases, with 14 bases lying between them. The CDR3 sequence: CASISGGQQETQYF. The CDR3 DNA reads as TGTGCCAGCATCTCCGGGGGACAGCAAGAGACCCAGTACTTC.

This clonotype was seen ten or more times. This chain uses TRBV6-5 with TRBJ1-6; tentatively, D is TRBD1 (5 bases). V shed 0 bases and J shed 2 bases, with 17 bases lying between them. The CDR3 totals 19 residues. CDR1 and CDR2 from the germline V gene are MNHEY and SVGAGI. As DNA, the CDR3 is TGTGCCAGCAGTTACTCCACACACCTCAGGGAGCCCTATAATTCACCCCTCCACTTT. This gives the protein CASSYSTHLREPYNSPLHF.

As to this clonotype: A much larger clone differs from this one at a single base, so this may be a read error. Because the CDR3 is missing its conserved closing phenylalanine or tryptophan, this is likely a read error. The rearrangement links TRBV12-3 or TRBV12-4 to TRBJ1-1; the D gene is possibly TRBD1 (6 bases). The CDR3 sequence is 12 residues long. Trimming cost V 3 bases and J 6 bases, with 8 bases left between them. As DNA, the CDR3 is TGTGCCAGCAGTTTGGGGGGCGCTGAAGCTTTCTTA. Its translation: CASSLGGAEAFL.

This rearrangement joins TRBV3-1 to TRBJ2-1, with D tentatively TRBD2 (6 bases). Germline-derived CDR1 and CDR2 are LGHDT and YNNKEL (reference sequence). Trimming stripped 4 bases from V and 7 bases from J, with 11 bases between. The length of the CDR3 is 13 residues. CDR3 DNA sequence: TGTGCCAGCAGCCGTGGGGCGGGGAATGAGCAGTTCTTC. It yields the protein CASSRGAGNEQFF.